The text below deals with one TCR beta chain. Its antigen remains unidentified. Primers for the PCR totalled 60 Vbeta and 13 Jbeta. Sequencing was performed with immunoSEQ multiplex PCR; in TCRdb, only in-frame clones are kept and a portion is missing. The sample includes 150,000 to 200,000 clones, around 80% of them seen just once. The CDR3 has 14 residues. The ends lost 7 bases at V and 4 bases at J; junction bases unmatched: 5. Per the germline V gene, CDR1 is MNHEY and CDR2 is SMNVEV (reference sequence). The sample is drawn from a study of cytomegalovirus exposure and HLA in healthy donors. Overall study findings and caveats: A later analysis appeared to link common viral pathogens to several of the most significant clusters. Later analysis identified 16,951 TCR beta sequences associated with HLA alleles, using a false discovery rate threshold of 0.05.

The material sequenced was PBMCs. V and J are TRBV27 and TRBJ1-5; 9 bases are shared with TRBD1. The sequence came from a man between 40 and 49 years old in good health and CMV-seronegative. The DNA for the CDR3 is TGTGCCAGCACTTTGACAGGGGGGAATCAGCCCCAGCATTTT. Residues: CASTLTGGNQPQHF.